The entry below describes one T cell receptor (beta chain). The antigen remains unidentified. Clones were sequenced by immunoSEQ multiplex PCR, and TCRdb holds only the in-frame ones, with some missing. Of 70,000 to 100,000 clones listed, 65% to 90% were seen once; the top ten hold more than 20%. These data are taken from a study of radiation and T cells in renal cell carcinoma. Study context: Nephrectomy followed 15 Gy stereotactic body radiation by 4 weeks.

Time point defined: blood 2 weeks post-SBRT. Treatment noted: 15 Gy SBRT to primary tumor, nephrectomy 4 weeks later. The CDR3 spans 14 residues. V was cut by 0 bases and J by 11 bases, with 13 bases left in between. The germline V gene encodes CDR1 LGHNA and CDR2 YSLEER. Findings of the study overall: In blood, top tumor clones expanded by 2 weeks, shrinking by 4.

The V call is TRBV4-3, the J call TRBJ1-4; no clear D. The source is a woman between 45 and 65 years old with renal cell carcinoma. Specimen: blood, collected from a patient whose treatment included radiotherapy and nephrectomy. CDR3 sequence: CASSQDNRLAKLFF. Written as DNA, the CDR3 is TGCGCCAGCAGCCAAGATAATCGGCTCGCGAAACTGTTTTTT.